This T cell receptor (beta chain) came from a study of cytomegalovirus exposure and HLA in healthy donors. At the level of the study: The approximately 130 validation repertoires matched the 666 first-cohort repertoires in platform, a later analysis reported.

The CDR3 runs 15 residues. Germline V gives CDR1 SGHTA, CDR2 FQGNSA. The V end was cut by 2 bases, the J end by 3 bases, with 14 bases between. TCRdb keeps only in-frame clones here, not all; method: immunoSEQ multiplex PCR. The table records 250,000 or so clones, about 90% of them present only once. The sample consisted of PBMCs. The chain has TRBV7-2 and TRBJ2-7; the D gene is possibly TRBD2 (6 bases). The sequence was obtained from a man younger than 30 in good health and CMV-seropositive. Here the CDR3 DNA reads TGTGCCAGCAGCTTACGAAGCGGGCCAGACTACGAGCAGTACTTC. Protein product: CASSLRSGPDYEQYF.